The sequence of this T cell receptor (beta chain) was determined in a study of T cells in Graves' hyperthyroidism and ophthalmopathy. The germline V gene has CDR1 MNHNS and CDR2 SASEGT. The CDR3 loop spans 15 amino acids. J lost 3 bases, V lost 4 bases, and 5 bases had no gene match. Amplified regions were TCR beta CDR3 sequences from RNA transcripts. A set of HTBI primers served as the primers for a first-round RT-PCR of the TCR CDR3. TCRdb fed the multiplex PCR reads into MiXCR, producing one record per CDR3 protein. The sample shows some 690,000 distinct CDR3 sequences, around a sixth of them seen only once. This clonotype was seen ten or more times.

The chain employs TRBV6-1 and TRBJ2-7, with TRBD1 matching over 11 bases. Sequenced sample: blood. The receptor comes from a man aged 50-60 years with Graves' hyperthyroidism. In DNA, the CDR3 is TGTGCCAGCAGTGCGGGACAGGGGGTTTTCTACGAGCAGTACTTC. This gives the protein CASSAGQGVFYEQYF.